This TCR beta chain was documented in a study of blood T cells in healthy people across ages (dated by TCRdb to between 2014 and 2017). Looking at the study overall: In model experiments, template switching captured roughly one uniquely barcoded TCR beta cDNA molecule for every two T cells. Age-related changes in TCR beta repertoire diversity were measured in the study by deep sequencing normalized with unique cDNA molecular identifiers. The donors were split into four age groups: young (average about 15 years), middle-aged (39), aged (approximately 60) and long-lived (under 85). To avoid experimental bias, donors of different ages were distributed randomly across sequencing lanes. Using the same blood draw, the study looked at two additional independent replicas of 1 million unique cDNA reads for two donors, one aged 18 to 30 and the other aged 80 or older. Results and caveats for the whole study, not just this receptor: A strong correlation was found between observed TCR beta diversity and the percentage of naive T cells measured by flow cytometry. Estimates of total diversity from one million sequenced T cells were regarded as lower bounds and underestimates. As age increased, observed TCR beta diversity per million T cells dropped in a roughly linear way, and a significant reduction was already evident by age about 40. Because the CMV infection status of the donors was unknown, age-related changes in expanded clonotypes may potentially have been confounded. Compared with the aged group, the long-lived group had more naive CD4+ T cells, fewer expanded clones and increased TCR diversity, a pattern suggesting age selection. Since profiling was done on bulk unsorted PBMCs, naive and antigen-experienced compartments could not be conclusively compared.

The donors were 40 or so Caucasian individuals from Russia, aged roughly 6 to 90 years, who were systemically healthy. Each donor gave around 9 milliliters of peripheral blood, collected into EDTA-treated Vacutainer tubes. PBMCs were isolated by Ficoll-Paque density-gradient centrifugation, with at least 6 million obtained per sample. Total RNA was extracted from PBMCs with Trizol reagent, with at least 6 micrograms obtained per sample. For every donor, flow cytometry on a PBMC aliquot measured the percentage of naive CD45RAhigh/CD27high T cells. V is trimmed back by 5 bases and J by 3 bases, and the junction contains 4 bases that no gene match accounts for. The CDR3 runs 14 amino acids, cysteine and phenylalanine included. The kept DNA is CDR3 alone, 42 bases in frame from the first base. The method behind the library was 5' RACE. Sequencing took place on an Illumina HiSeq 2500. A second PCR of about 6 to 12 cycles was performed with a sample-barcoded 5' primer and a J-beta primer mix. Each TCR beta cDNA molecule received a unique molecular identifier from a template-switch 5' adaptor carrying 12 random nucleotides. Each sample yielded at least 3 million CDR3-containing paired-end reads. First-strand cDNA was synthesized from all RNA with the Mint cDNA synthesis kit, primed by a TRBC-specific oligonucleotide. Following uracil-DNA glycosylase treatment, a first 18-cycle PCR with universal primers M1SS and BC2_uni_R was performed on all cDNA. In the paper's pipeline: Normalization of each sample was performed by random selection of 1 million high-quality reads, each carrying a distinct molecular identifier. Reads sharing molecular identifiers were discarded rather than binned into consensus sequences. CDR3 identification, clonotype clustering and error correction used MiTCR with a Q25 quality threshold and the strictest error-elimination algorithm. Lower-bound total TCR beta diversity was estimated with a nonparametric unseen species model using Euler transformation. In TCRdb, the public reads were trimmed at Q25 with fastp and aligned with MiXCR, with productive beta chains retained. Entries that share a CDR3 protein sequence are merged under the most common genes and DNA. The V and J calls, along with clone size, are taken from TCRdb and not from the paper's own processing. The sample has some 1.5 million distinct CDR3 sequences on record, approximately 28% of them singletons. Around 7.7% of the sample comes from the top ten.

Many counts were recorded for this clonotype. Its antigen is still unknown. Per-base quality was not reported, and no clone a single base away is much larger than it. The chain employs TRBV12-3 or TRBV12-4 and TRBJ2-5; 9 junctional bases match TRBD2. This receptor was obtained from a woman aged 25 to 39 in good health. The sequenced sample was blood. The CDR3 reads as follows: CASSASSGKETQYF. The nucleotides read TGTGCCAGCAGTGCATCTAGCGGGAAAGAGACCCAGTACTTC.